This T cell receptor (beta chain) was retrieved from a study of shared clonotypes between healthy human individuals. This CDR3 has 17 residues. Each sample came from a Caucasian adult donor living in Nashville, Tennessee. Unsorted samples drew genomic DNA from tens of millions of PBMCs. Researchers divided each subset's genomic DNA evenly across several immunoSEQ plates. Measured with immunoSEQ multiplex PCR; TCRdb has only the in-frame clones, and not every one. This sample has roughly 500,000 clones; around 80% occur once, and the top ten carry more than 10%. Sequencing was performed on PBMCs. J is TRBJ2-5 and V is TRBV7-5. TRBV7-5 constitutes a pseudogene. The TCR was taken from a woman aged 40 to 50 in good health. Some clones in this sample may be carry-over from other donors' samples. CDR3 nucleotides: TGTGCCAGAAGCTTAGATAGAGGGCGGACACTTCAAGAGACCCAGTACTTC. Its protein product is CARSLDRGRTLQETQYF.